The clone carrying this T cell receptor (beta chain) was counted a few times. The antigen is not known. Sequenced by immunoSEQ multiplex PCR; TCRdb stores in-frame clones only, minus some. The table lists about 21,000 clones, roughly 80% of them singletons. The entry originates in a study of T cell responses to AZD1222 COVID-19 vaccine. Findings and limits, study-wide: CD4 TCRs linked to vaccination spanned spike, dominating at 160-218 and 743-854. Compared with day 0, the breadth and depth of the Spike-specific TCR repertoire rose significantly after two doses of AZD1222. Of the AZD1222 recipients, only 5 to 7 were seropositive at baseline.

The CDR3 is made up of 16 amino acids. J gave up 3 bases and V 5 bases, and 11 bases lay outside the gene matches. Germline loops: CDR1 MDHEN, CDR2 SYDVKM. The rearrangement links TRBV28 to TRBJ2-3, with TRBD1 identical over 7 bases. The origin of this receptor is an adult in good health. Sequenced material: peripheral blood, taken on day 0 of AZD1222 vaccination. CDR3 nucleotides: TGTGCCAGCAGTCCCCCGGCAGGGGGTGGGACAGATACGCAGTATTTT. Translation gives CASSPPAGGGTDTQYF.